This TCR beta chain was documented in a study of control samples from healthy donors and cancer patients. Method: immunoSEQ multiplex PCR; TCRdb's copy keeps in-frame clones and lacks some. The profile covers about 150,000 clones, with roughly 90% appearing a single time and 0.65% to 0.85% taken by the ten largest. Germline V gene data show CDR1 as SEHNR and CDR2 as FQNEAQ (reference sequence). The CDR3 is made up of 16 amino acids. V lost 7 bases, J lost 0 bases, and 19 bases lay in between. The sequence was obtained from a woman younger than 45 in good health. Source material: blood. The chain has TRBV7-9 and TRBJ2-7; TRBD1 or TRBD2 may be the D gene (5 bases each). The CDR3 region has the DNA TGTGCCAGCACCAAGGGGACCGCAGGGTACTCCTACGAGCAGTACTTC. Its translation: CASTKGTAGYSYEQYF.